This record concerns one T cell receptor (beta chain) sequence. Its antigen is currently not known. It has no much larger one-base neighbor in the sample; base qualities were not kept. Taken with the paper, the label for time point translates to: baseline before first vaccination. Vaccinee samples were obtained from the UK trials COV001 and COV002, which included a single-blind randomized controlled phase 2/3 trial of AZD1222 (ChAdOx1 nCoV-19) in healthy adults. For TCRbeta chain sequencing, PBMC samples from trial participants were taken at day 0 and at day 28 after the second dose. The germline V gene encodes CDR1 MDHEN and CDR2 SYDVKM. From the cysteine through the phenylalanine, the CDR3 covers 15 amino acids. The only DNA kept is the CDR3, 45 bases in frame from the first base. V is clipped by 6 bases and J by 4 bases, and the sequence between their germline boundaries is 16 bases long. This record comes from a study of T cell responses to AZD1222 COVID-19 vaccine (dated by TCRdb to the early 2020s). With regard to the full study: AZD1222 recipients given second doses at about 4 weeks or at about 12 weeks were pooled, since spike-specific TCR depth and breadth were not found to differ between the two schedules. TCR sequencing was performed for fewer than 250 trial participants, of whom roughly 200 were given two doses of AZD1222 and 26 were given two doses of MenACWY control vaccine. Trial participants were enrolled by age into 18-55, 56-69 and 70-plus year subgroups, with around 150, 28 and 57 TCR-sequenced participants respectively. Paper-wide results and their limitations: Most participants were white British and females outnumbered males, and the authors suggested that clonal diversity may have been underestimated. After two AZD1222 doses, spike-specific TCR breadth and depth were significantly higher than at day 0 and than in MenACWY recipients. The whole spike protein was spanned by vaccine-associated CD4 TCRs, and dominant responses were seen in regions 160-218 and 743-854. Because no samples from the day 14 peak response were available, repertoires could be characterized only after the peak T cell response. Nearly half of unique spike-specific TCRs reportedly recognized epitopes outside regions mutated in the B.1.351 and B.1.1.7 variants. In the small 56-69-year group, the increase in depth fell short of significance, most likely because of low power. Conclusions about previously exposed vaccinees are limited, since just a handful of AZD1222 recipients were seropositive for SARS-CoV-2 at baseline.

The CDR3 regions of human TCRbeta chains were analyzed by immunosequencing. Turning to the authors' computational methods: TCRs in the repertoires were compared against a reference library of SARS-CoV-2-specific TCRs that had been generated with the MIRA antigen-specificity platform. Breadth was defined as the fraction of unique TCRs that were SARS-CoV-2-associated. Depth was defined as the fraction of total T cells that were SARS-CoV-2-associated. Each spike-specific TCR was assigned to its reactive spike region and to a CD4 or CD8 class using the MIRA data. Log10-transformed breadth and depth values were compared by one-way ANOVA with Sidak's multiple comparisons tests. TCRdb's version of the immuneACCESS table is confined to in-frame rearrangements and falls short of the full clone set. An unresolved V gene accounts for under half of the shortfall where checked; the remainder is of unknown origin. V and J calls and clone size come straight from that table; D and trimming were deduced from the DNA. This sample is represented by over 120,000 clones; about 93% of them were singletons. About 9% of the sample rests with the top ten.

Sample: peripheral blood, taken on day 0 of AZD1222 vaccination. This chain is built from TRBV28 and TRBJ2-1; the best D guess is TRBD2, with 5 bases matching. The sequence derives from an adult in good health. The CDR3 corresponds to CASSLTGSPYNEQFF. The nucleotides are TGTGCCAGCAGCCTAACGGGGAGTCCTTACAATGAGCAGTTCTTC.